These 8 T cell receptor beta chains originate from one sample sequenced in a study of blood T cell repertoires in COVID-19. The method was immunoSEQ multiplex PCR; TCRdb's version includes in-frame clones alone and lacks a portion of them. The table shows roughly 140,000 clones, with 70% to 85% occurring only once. The sequenced sample consisted of peripheral blood. Receptors originate from a human donor in a cohort sampled during active COVID-19.

This clone was detected many times. Within the sample, other DNA sequences also encode this same CDR3. V is TRBV7-3 and J is TRBJ2-3; the D is unclear. CDR1 is SGHTA, CDR2 FQGTGA, per germline. V was trimmed by 0 bases and J by 1 base, leaving 2 bases between them. CDR3 length: 13 amino acids. CDR3 DNA: TGTGCCAGCAGCTTAACCGGCACAGATACGCAGTATTTT. Protein product: CASSLTGTDTQYF. Full variable domain (remainder filled in from reference TRBV7-3 and TRBJ2-3): GAGVSQTPSNKVTEKGKYVELRCDPISGHTALYWYRQSLGQGPEFLIYFQGTGAADDSGLPNDRFFAVRPEGSVSTLKIQRTERGDSAVYLCASSLTGTDTQYFGPGTRLTVL.

The chain recombines TRBV2 with TRBJ2-1, with 10 bases matching TRBD1. This CDR3 contains 15 residues. Germline V lookup: CDR1 SNHLY, CDR2 FYNNEI. Trimming cost V 2 bases and J 6 bases; bases outside gene matches: 4. CDR3 sequence: CASSEPGQGINEQFF. The CDR3 bases are TGTGCCAGCAGTGAACCGGGACAGGGGATCAATGAGCAGTTCTTC.

This rearrangement joins TRBV14 to TRBJ2-3; 8 bases fit TRBD2. V shed 1 base, J shed 2 bases, and the junction held 2 bases outside the gene matches. CDR1 and CDR2 (germline): SGHDN, FVKESK. This CDR3 comprises 15 residues. The CDR3 DNA is TGTGCCAGCAGCCAAGTAGCGGGGTACACAGATACGCAGTATTTT. Protein: CASSQVAGYTDTQYF.

This rearrangement joins TRBV5-6 to TRBJ1-1, with TRBD1 matching over 7 bases. V lost 0 bases to trimming and J lost 0 bases; unmatched junction nucleotides: 5. Germline V gene sequence: CDR1 SGHDT, CDR2 YYEEEE. This CDR3 is built from 16 residues. This chain's CDR3 is CASSLDQGVMNTEAFF. CDR3 DNA sequence: TGTGCCAGCAGCTTGGATCAGGGGGTCATGAACACTGAAGCTTTCTTT. The full variable domain, its missing parts supplied by reference TRBV5-6 and TRBJ1-1, is DAGVTQSPTHLIKTRGQQVTLRCSPKSGHDTVSWYQQALGQGPQFIFQYYEEEERQRGNFPDRFSGHQFPNYSSELNVNALLLGDSALYLCASSLDQGVMNTEAFFGQGTRLTVV.

The rearrangement links TRBV11-3 to TRBJ2-3, with D possibly being TRBD2 (6 bases). The CDR3 loop spans 17 amino acids. Per germline, CDR1 SGHNT and CDR2 YENEEA. Trimming took off 1 base at V and 3 bases at J, with 17 bases between the two ends. CDR3 DNA: TGTGCCAGCAGCTTAGGAGGTTCGGGGACTGCAACAGATACGCAGTATTTT. This encodes CASSLGGSGTATDTQYF. Full variable domain (remainder filled in from reference TRBV11-3 and TRBJ2-3): EAGVVQSPRYKIIEKKQPVAFWCNPISGHNTLYWYLQNLGQGPELLIRYENEEAVDDSQLPKDRFSAERLKGVDSTLKIQPAELGDSAVYLCASSLGGSGTATDTQYFGPGTRLTVL.

The chain links TRBV15 to TRBJ2-5; D is unresolved. CDR1 and CDR2 (germline): LNHNV, YYDKDF (reference sequence). The CDR3 runs 12 residues. Trimming took 0 bases from V and 8 from J, leaving 7 bases between them. The chain's CDR3 is CATSREAVTQYF. CDR3 DNA sequence: TGTGCCACCAGCAGAGAGGCGGTAACCCAGTACTTC.

The chain employs TRBV7-2 and TRBJ2-1, with D possibly TRBD1 on 5 matching bases. Germline loops: CDR1 SGHTA, CDR2 FQGNSA. V was cut by 3 bases and J by 5 bases, with 8 bases left in between. The CDR3 spans 13 residues. The CDR3 sequence is CASSFDRHNEQFF. CDR3 nucleotide sequence: TGTGCCAGCAGCTTTGACAGACACAATGAGCAGTTCTTC.

The chain employs TRBV29-1 and TRBJ1-3; TRBD1 agrees at 9 bases. The CDR3 runs to 13 residues. The germline CDR1 and CDR2 sequences are SQVTM and ANQGSEA. The V segment lost 6 bases and the J segment 7 bases; nucleotides outside the gene matches: 7. The CDR3 coding sequence is TGCAGCGTCCTCGGACAGGGGCAGAACACCATATATTTT. This sequence encodes CSVLGQGQNTIYF.